This T cell receptor beta chain was retrieved from a study of cytomegalovirus exposure and HLA in healthy donors (dated by TCRdb to the late 2010s). Regarding the complete study: In an earlier analysis of approximately 640 of the donors, less than 350 Gb of sequence data and 90 million to 120 million unique TCR beta sequences from roughly 180 million T cells were reported. Several DR-DQ haplotypes were handled as single units for association and clustering because linkage in the cohort was strong. To predict cytomegalovirus infection status, the study brought together high-throughput TCR immunosequencing, statistical association of individual TCRs with disease status, and machine learning. Genome-wide SNP genotypes for about 65% of the 666 donors were used in a later genetic analysis, which treated that subset as a discovery cohort. In addition to the first cohort of hundreds of subjects, a separate validation cohort of approximately 130 different subjects was used. To decide whether each TCR beta V gene segment behaved as functional or pseudogenic, an earlier analysis of some 600 of the donors relied on high-throughput TCR beta sequencing. To study patterns of TCR occurrence, a later analysis re-analyzed previously published TCR beta repertoires from hundreds of donors and added high-resolution HLA genotyping. Roughly 300 gigabases of sequencing data and roughly 80 million unique TCR sequences made up an early release that covered several hundred HLA-typed donors. The number of typed donors differed by locus: about 629-630 for A, B, C, DRB1 and DQB1; 522 for DQA1; 606 for DPA1; and 400 to 480 for DPB1. Among 300 to 450 genotyped donors of the cohort, an average of 235,054 unique TCR beta nucleotide sequences were sequenced per donor, roughly 20% of them non-productive. Of the approximately 400 genotyped donors, approximately 80% were placed in the genetic ancestry cluster associated with self-reported Caucasian donors. Using immunosequencing, the study profiled T cell repertoires from about 650 subjects and related those repertoires to cytomegalovirus serostatus. Donor age, sex, ethnicity and CMV serostatus were compiled together with the repertoire data. All discovery cohort repertoires had been generated on a single sequencing platform. Both class I and class II loci were covered by HLA typing, at four-digit resolution. The aim of the study was to test whether cataloging public T cell receptors could identify signatures of past pathogen exposure. In the later analysis, no new phenotypic data were used to find candidate immune exposures; instead, reliance was placed on TCR beta sequences and their occurrence across donors. What the research found in general, with its limitations: A later analysis found that HLA-associated TCR beta chains were more clonally expanded and had lower generation probabilities than equally common non-associated chains. Specific HLA alleles were associated with 15,000 to 20,000 TCR beta sequences at a false discovery rate of 0.05 in a later analysis. When HLA alleles, especially DR and DQ, strongly co-occurred, attributing TCR associations to individual alleles was difficult. In a later genetic analysis, a missense DCLRE1C variant was associated with V-gene and J-gene trimming of TCR beta chains, and the association was replicated in an independent cohort. Because counts were too low, roughly 17 rarely observed V segments, including chromosome 9 orphons, were left out of the earlier analysis of 587 of the donors. The study listed over 150 TCR beta chains as associated with cytomegalovirus. According to a later genetic analysis, donors in an Asian-associated ancestry cluster had fewer N-insertions in productive TCRs than the approximately 670-donor mean. The classifier was reported to diagnose cytomegalovirus status with high specificity and sensitivity in both the original and validation cohorts. Some IMGT-functional V segments, including TRBV6-2 and TRBV6-3, could not be distinguished by the 87-base-pair reads and were therefore excluded. Because HLA typing was missing for some donors at each locus, association tests included only the typed subset. It was suggested by the authors that the approach could potentially be generalized to other disease states and immunological phenotypes. A later analysis found that TCR association rates varied across HLA loci, with DRB1 alleles showing the most associated TCRs and HLA-C alleles the fewest. A cluster of highly shared sequence variants was judged likely to represent a technical artifact of the sequencing pipeline. Broadly in line with IMGT annotations, most TCR beta V segments showed up in productive rearrangements about 87% or about 30% of the time in an earlier analysis of a few hundred of the donors. In vitro tests confirmed that a few of the cytomegalovirus-associated TCR beta chains recognize cytomegalovirus antigens. Correlated functional status among segregating V segments might reflect linkage disequilibrium, but an unknown experimental factor could not be ruled out. Most TCR sequences were observed very rarely across donors, whereas some public TCRs were present in many individuals. Roughly uniform sequencing depth across donors was assumed in presence/absence analyses, although this assumption may not hold. A further reported finding was that TCR beta sequences accurately predicted the HLA-A and HLA-B alleles for most subjects in the first cohort. A later analysis reported that several top co-occurrence clusters appeared linked to parvovirus B19, influenza, CMV and Epstein-Barr virus. Immune exposure information for the cohort was limited to CMV serostatus. Only TCR beta chains were sequenced in this cohort, and the absence of alpha or paired-chain data limited detectable features. Most CMV-associated TCR beta chains appeared to be HLA-restricted in a later analysis, and the HLA associations seemed to be driven largely by CMV exposure.

Taken from the germline V gene, the CDR1 and CDR2 loops are SGHDN and FVKESK. The CDR3 sequence holds 12 residues, the cysteine and phenylalanine included. Only the CDR3 portion is preserved as DNA: 36 bases, with reading frame beginning at the first base. At the junction V is shortened by 1 base and J by 6 bases, with 3 bases in between. Concerning this clone: The target of this receptor is not known. The input lacks base qualities; no much larger clone sits a single base away.

Library prep was done by the immunoSEQ multiplex PCR assay. A mixture of 60 forward primers for TCR Vbeta segments and 13 reverse primers for TCR Jbeta segments was used in the multiplex PCR. The CDR3 region of rearranged TCR beta genes was amplified from genomic DNA with a multiplex PCR assay. The Illumina HiSeq System was used to sequence the amplified TCR beta libraries as 87-base-pair reads. The authors' pipeline ran thus. Across the 600 to 700 repertoires, a later analysis counted tens of millions of unique TCR beta chains, roughly 11 million of which were shared by at least two donors. Raw reads were error-corrected and collapsed into unique sequences by a nearest-neighbor algorithm in which closely related sequences were merged to remove PCR and sequencing errors. V, D and J gene segments were assigned by aligning CDR3 sequences to IMGT reference sequences. Each retained sequence needed at least a six-nucleotide match to both a V gene segment and a J gene segment. Rearrangements were called productive when the CDR3 lacked stop codons and stayed in frame with V and J; all others were non-productive. Following IMGT convention, CDR3 was defined as the stretch from the second conserved V-encoded cysteine up to the conserved J-encoded phenylalanine. The earlier analysis of approximately 590 of the donors excluded any sequence lacking an unambiguous match to a single V gene segment. In an earlier analysis of approximately 590 of the donors, V segments were called functional above 56.7% productive rearrangements and were called segregating when the between-donor standard deviation exceeded 5%. A statistical classification framework was built to diagnose cytomegalovirus status from the catalog of TCR beta chain sequences. In a later analysis, V and J genes were assigned by comparing TCR nucleotide sequences against IMGT/GENE-DB human TR gene sequences. Using the TCRdist pipeline, a later analysis assigned CDR3 sequences along with most-parsimonious VDJ recombination scenarios. A later analysis defined each TCR beta chain by its CDR3 amino acid sequence plus V-gene family, and excluded reads lacking a unique V-gene family. A later analysis removed several hundred highly shared, low-generation-probability nucleotide sequences to deal with suspected cross-contamination and a sequencing artifact. A later analysis calculated a clonal expansion index for each public chain from normalized within-repertoire ranks of inferred template counts. In a later analysis, generation probabilities were computed using a VDJ recombination model fitted to out-of-frame rearrangements, and the results were checked against IGoR. In a later analysis, hypergeometric tests were used to score TCR-TCR, TCR-HLA and TCR-CMV co-occurrence, with a repertoire-size bias correction applied to TCR pairs. A later analysis estimated false discovery rates by permuting HLA or CMV assignments 20 times. In a later analysis, co-occurring TCRs were grouped with DBSCAN, and TCRdist sequence similarity was added when clustering was performed within HLA-allele-positive subsets. For co-occurrence clustering, repertoires with fewer than 30,000 or more than 120,000 public chains were excluded, along with 5 or 6 repertoires with anomalous nucleotide sharing. TCRdb took this table from immuneACCESS and kept in-frame rearrangements with V and J called. Such tables lack part of the clones; where checked against another copy, unresolved V genes explain under half of the gap, and the rest is unexplained. V and J calls and clone size come straight from that table; D and trimming were deduced from the DNA. This sample is represented by some 200,000 clones; about 80% of them were singletons. The ten biggest clones cover roughly 2% of the sample.

The cohort was made up of 650 to 700 healthy bone marrow donors. At the time of sampling, all cohort members were nominally healthy, though unrecorded immune exposures were likely present. The donor tested CMV seronegative and was one of the 352 seronegative cohort members. Each donor provided a peripheral blood sample, and peripheral blood mononuclear cells were used for TCR beta sequencing. Genomic DNA extraction from the blood cell samples was performed with the Qiagen DNeasy Blood Extraction Kit. The TCR originated in a woman in her 30s in good health and CMV-seronegative. The rearrangement combines TRBV14 with TRBJ2-2; the D gene cannot be resolved reliably. Sequenced sample: PBMCs. The sequenced DNA is TGTGCCAGCAGCCAAGGGCCCGGGGAGCTGTTTTTT. It translates to CASSQGPGELFF.